The 30 T cell receptor beta chains presented below share a single source sample, sequenced in a study of blood T cell repertoires in COVID-19. Profiling relied on immunoSEQ multiplex PCR, and the TCRdb table lists in-frame clones only, not all of them. The sample comprises around 45,000 clones, 80% to 90% of which are singletons, and approximately 13% rests with the top ten. The sequencing input was peripheral blood. Receptors were obtained from a man of 80 years or more with acute or convalescent COVID-19.

The chain's CDR3 is CATSEPRDRSTDTQYF. CDR3 coding DNA: TGTGCCACCAGTGAGCCGCGGGACAGGTCCACAGATACGCAGTATTTT. The rearrangement uses TRBV24-1 and TRBJ2-3; 8 nucleotides align to TRBD1. The J segment lost 2 bases and the V segment lost 4 bases, leaving 7 bases of the junction unmatched. From germline, CDR1 is KGHDR and CDR2 SFDVKD. The CDR3 runs 16 residues.

V is TRBV30 and J is TRBJ2-7; 7 nucleotides align to TRBD1. J gave up 6 bases and V 1 base, and 9 bases lay outside the gene matches. Germline V gene sequence: CDR1 GTSNPN, CDR2 SVGIG (reference sequence). The CDR3 has 14 residues. The CDR3 loop reads CAWSEGQGVGEQYF. The CDR3 DNA is TGTGCCTGGAGTGAGGGGCAGGGGGTAGGCGAGCAGTACTTC.

J is TRBJ1-1 and V is TRBV10-1, with D perhaps TRBD1 (5 bases). Trimming removed 6 bases from V and 1 base from J, with 6 bases in between. Germline lookup yields CDR1 WNHNN and CDR2 SYGVQD (reference sequence). The CDR3 length is 12 residues. The CDR3 region has the DNA TGCGCCAGCAGCCAGGGGAACACTGAAGCTTTCTTT. Translation: CASSQGNTEAFF.

J is TRBJ2-2 and V is TRBV7-6, with 10 bases matching TRBD1. The CDR3 is 16 amino acids. The trim removed 4 bases at V and 6 bases at J, leaving 8 bases unmatched. CDR1 and CDR2 (germline): SGHVS, FNYEAQ. The CDR3 region is CASSSVPGQGSGELFF. The DNA for the CDR3 is TGTGCCAGCAGCTCAGTCCCGGGACAGGGGTCCGGGGAGCTGTTTTTT.

The J gene is TRBJ1-1, the V gene TRBV7-9; D not certain. In germline, CDR1 is SEHNR, CDR2 FQNEAQ (reference sequence). The CDR3 sequence is 13 residues long. V lost 1 base to trimming and J lost 10 bases, with 13 bases between them. The CDR3 coding sequence is TGTGCCAGCAGCTTAGGAGACAATAACAGAGCTTTCTTT. It yields the protein CASSLGDNNRAFF.

The V and J genes are TRBV7-8 and TRBJ1-5; TRBD1 is a possible D gene (6 bases). Germline CDR1 is SGHVS and CDR2 is FQNEAQ. The CDR3 consists of 15 residues. V lost 5 bases and J lost 0, with 11 bases in between. The CDR3 reads CASSQGQFSNQPQHF. The CDR3 DNA sequence: TGTGCCAGCAGCCAGGGGCAGTTTAGCAATCAGCCCCAGCATTTT.

The chain links TRBV10-2 to TRBJ1-2, with 7 positions matching TRBD1. With 3 bases clipped from V and 3 bases from J, the junction kept 7 bases outside the gene matches. The CDR3 has 15 residues. Germline V gives CDR1 WSHSY, CDR2 SAAADI. CDR3: CASSDYRDSYYGYTF. In DNA, the CDR3 is TGCGCCAGCAGTGATTACCGGGACAGCTACTATGGCTACACCTTC.

V usage is TRBV6-1 and J usage is TRBJ2-2; possible D gene TRBD1, 6 bases. The CDR3 runs 15 residues. Germline CDR1 reads MNHNS; CDR2 reads SASEGT. Trimming shortened V by 3 bases and J by 6 bases, and 14 bases separated the two germline ends. The DNA of the CDR3 is TGTGCCAGCAGTGACCTTACAGGGTTTCCCGGGGAGCTGTTTTTT. Protein product: CASSDLTGFPGELFF.

The gene calls are TRBV6-1 and TRBJ1-2; no reliable D call. This CDR3 is built from 12 residues. CDR1 MNHNS and CDR2 SASEGT come from the germline V gene. V lost 3 bases and J lost 8, with 10 bases in between. CDR3 in amino acids: CASSERAWGYTF. For the CDR3, the DNA is TGTGCCAGCAGTGAGAGAGCGTGGGGCTACACCTTC.

V is TRBV19 and J is TRBJ2-1; a weak D match, TRBD2 (5 bases). There are 15 residues in the CDR3. V lost 6 bases to trimming and J lost 6 bases, with 18 bases between them. Germline V gene lookup returns CDR1 LNHDA and CDR2 SQIVND (reference sequence). This CDR3 reads CASRQNPGSVNEQFF. CDR3 coding DNA: TGTGCCAGTAGACAAAACCCGGGTAGCGTCAATGAGCAGTTCTTC.

This clone was picked up one time. The rearrangement links TRBV14 to TRBJ1-2; tentative D call: TRBD1 (5 bases). This CDR3 comprises 15 residues. CDR1 is SGHDN and CDR2 is FVKESK in the germline V gene. V gave up 4 bases and J gave up 0 bases, with 12 bases separating them. This CDR3 reads CASSLTLTANYGYTF. The CDR3 DNA is TGTGCCAGCAGCCTAACATTGACAGCTAACTATGGCTACACCTTC.

This clone was seen only a few times. The gene calls are TRBV18 and TRBJ1-3, with TRBD1 identical over 9 bases. The CDR3 sequence is 15 residues long. After removal of 3 bases from V and 2 bases from J, the junction contained 2 bases not matched to a gene. The germline CDR1 and CDR2 sequences are KGHSH and LQKENI. This chain's CDR3 is CASSPGTGTGNTIYF. DNA for the CDR3: TGTGCCAGCTCACCCGGGACAGGGACTGGAAACACCATATATTTT. Full variable domain (rest looked up from reference TRBV18 and TRBJ1-3): NAGVMQNPRHLVRRRGQEARLRCSPMKGHSHVYWYRQLPEEGLKFMVYLQKENIIDESGMPKERFSAEFPKEGPSILRIQQVVRGDSAAYFCASSPGTGTGNTIYFGEGSWLTVV.

This clone was counted once. This rearrangement joins TRBV7-2 to TRBJ2-5; D may be TRBD2 (5 bases). The CDR3 covers 15 residues. V was clipped by 3 bases and J by 2 bases, with 13 bases between them. The germline gives CDR1 SGHTA, CDR2 FQGNSA. In nucleotides, the CDR3 is TGTGCCAGCAGCTTGCAAGGACTTCCACAAGAGACCCAGTACTTC. Translated: CASSLQGLPQETQYF.

The chain has TRBV6-5 and TRBJ2-7, with a weak D call TRBD2 (5 bases). Trimming took off 6 bases at V and 3 bases at J, with 18 bases between the two ends. The CDR3 spans 15 residues. Germline-derived CDR1 and CDR2 are MNHEY and SVGAGI. DNA for the CDR3: TGTGCCAGCAGAGGAAGACGGGGTTCGGACTACGAGCAGTACTTC. Encoded protein: CASRGRRGSDYEQYF.

This rearrangement joins TRBV27 to TRBJ1-6, with a weak D call TRBD1 (6 bases). The CDR3 is made up of 14 amino acids. The germline V gene encodes CDR1 MNHEY and CDR2 SMNVEV (reference sequence). Trimming shortened V by 8 bases and J by 2 bases, and 10 bases separated the two germline ends. CDR3 coding DNA: TGTGCCAGCGGGTGGACAGCCTATAATTCACCCCTCCACTTT. Its protein product is CASGWTAYNSPLHF.

CDR3 sequence (DNA): TGTGCCAGCAGCCCGAGGCGGGGGCGCACAGATACGCAGTATTTT. It is translated as CASSPRRGRTDTQYF. This chain joins TRBV5-6 and TRBJ2-3; D is perhaps TRBD2 (7 bases). The germline V and J ends were trimmed by 4 bases and 1 base, with 13 bases remaining between them. CDR1 SGHDT and CDR2 YYEEEE come from the germline V gene. The CDR3 is made up of 15 amino acids.

This chain connects TRBV5-1 to TRBJ2-3, with D perhaps matching TRBD2 (7 bases). The germline gives CDR1 SGHRS, CDR2 YFSETQ. The CDR3 has 16 residues. V gave up 0 bases and J gave up 0 bases, with 11 bases separating them. CDR3 region: CASSLARGASTDTQYF. The CDR3 DNA reads as TGCGCCAGCAGCTTGGCCCGGGGGGCCAGCACAGATACGCAGTATTTT. Full variable domain (missing parts from reference TRBV5-1 and TRBJ2-3): KAGVTQTPRYLIKTRGQQVTLSCSPISGHRSVSWYQQTPGQGLQFLFEYFSETQRNKGNFPGRFSGRQFSNSRSEMNVSTLELGDSALYLCASSLARGASTDTQYFGPGTRLTVL.

This sequence joins TRBV7-6 and TRBJ1-3, with a tentative D call TRBD1 (6 bases). The V gene's germline CDR1 is SGHVS and CDR2 FNYEAQ. The CDR3 consists of 17 residues. V lost 4 bases, J lost 0 bases, and 16 bases lay in between. Here the CDR3 DNA reads TGTGCCAGCAGCTCTACAGGGACCTTACGCTCTGGAAACACCATATATTTT. This encodes CASSSTGTLRSGNTIYF.

CDR3 in amino acids: CASSYGLAGEGEQFF. Written as DNA, the CDR3 is TGTGCCAGCAGTTATGGACTAGCGGGGGAAGGTGAGCAGTTCTTC. V is TRBV5-5 and J is TRBJ2-1, with 13 bases that match TRBD2. Per germline, CDR1 SGHKS and CDR2 YYEKEE (reference sequence). The CDR3 runs 15 residues. V lost 5 bases to trimming and J lost 9 bases; unmatched junction nucleotides: 8.

This clone was found once. This chain links TRBV11-3 with TRBJ1-6; TRBD1 is a possible D gene (5 bases). Between the trimmed V and J ends, which lost 5 bases and 7 bases, there was a span of 12 bases. CDR3 size: 14 residues. Germline V gene lookup returns CDR1 SGHNT and CDR2 YENEEA. In nucleotides, the CDR3 is TGTGCCAGCAGCCAGGGTCCGGGCAATTCACCCCTCCACTTT. Its protein product is CASSQGPGNSPLHF.

The rearrangement joins TRBV5-8 to TRBJ1-5, with TRBD1 as a possible D gene (5 bases). V dropped 7 bases and J dropped 1 base, with 18 bases sitting between them. The germline V gene has CDR1 SGHTS and CDR2 YDEGEE. CDR3 length: 16 amino acids. The chain's CDR3 is CASAEGRVGSNQPQHF. CDR3 nucleotide sequence: TGTGCCAGCGCGGAAGGCAGGGTGGGGAGCAATCAGCCCCAGCATTTT.

This chain connects TRBV24-1 to TRBJ2-2, with 7 bases that match TRBD1. This CDR3 is 19 amino acids long. V shed 3 bases and J 4 bases; nucleotides not matched to a gene: 16. The V gene's germline CDR1 is KGHDR and CDR2 SFDVKD. In DNA, the CDR3 is TGTGCCACCAGTGATGCCCAGGGACAGTCCATCCCGAGCACCGGGGAGCTGTTTTTT. Translation: CATSDAQGQSIPSTGELFF.

The chain employs TRBV29-1 and TRBJ2-1; tentative D call: TRBD2 (6 bases). Germline V gives CDR1 SQVTM, CDR2 ANQGSEA. This CDR3 is 12 amino acids long. Trimming removed 4 bases from V and 5 bases from J, with 9 bases in between. The DNA for the CDR3 is TGCAGCGTTGGACTAGTGCACAATGAGCAGTTCTTC. Amino acid sequence: CSVGLVHNEQFF.

The V gene is TRBV3-1 (or the pseudogene TRBV3-2), the J gene TRBJ2-3; 7 bases map to TRBD2. V trimming: 4 bases; J trimming: 6 bases; junction bases outside the gene matches: 7. In germline, CDR1 is LGHDT, CDR2 YNNKEL (reference sequence). This CDR3 has 14 amino acids. The DNA for the CDR3 is TGTGCCAGCAGCCCCGGCGGGGGTGGGGATACGCAGTATTTT. This translates into CASSPGGGGDTQYF.

This clone was recorded once. J is TRBJ2-1 and V is TRBV7-2; D might be TRBD2 (5 bases). V lost 0 bases to trimming and J lost 10 bases, with 19 bases between them. The CDR3 totals 16 residues. Germline lookup yields CDR1 SGHTA and CDR2 FQGNSA. CDR3 region: CASSLALWQARGEQFF. The CDR3 DNA sequence: TGTGCCAGCAGCTTAGCGCTGTGGCAGGCGAGAGGGGAGCAGTTCTTC.

This chain links TRBV5-1 with TRBJ2-2; TRBD2 might be the D (7 bases). CDR1 is SGHRS, CDR2 YFSETQ, per germline. V lost 6 bases and J 6 bases, leaving 18 bases between the germline ends. The CDR3 has 15 amino acids. CDR3 loop: CASNWAGAGAGELFF. In nucleotides, the CDR3 is TGCGCCAGCAACTGGGCGGGGGCCGGGGCCGGGGAGCTGTTTTTT.

The chain recombines TRBV6-5 with TRBJ1-6; D is uncertain. The germline V gene encodes CDR1 MNHEY and CDR2 SVGAGI. The ends were cut back, 3 bases at V and 7 bases at J, with 4 bases in the middle. This CDR3 contains 12 residues. Here the CDR3 DNA reads TGTGCCAGCAGTTATCGGAATTCACCCCTCCACTTT. Amino acid sequence: CASSYRNSPLHF.

V usage is TRBV5-1 and J usage is TRBJ1-4, with 12 bases identical to TRBD1. CDR1 is SGHRS and CDR2 is YFSETQ in the germline V gene. Trimming at V came to 0 bases and at J to 5 bases, leaving 8 bases not matched to a gene. This CDR3 spans 18 amino acids. The CDR3 reads CASSLEGQGATGNEKLFF. CDR3 DNA sequence: TGCGCCAGCAGCTTGGAGGGACAGGGGGCTACGGGGAATGAAAAACTGTTTTTT.

The gene calls are TRBV28 and TRBJ1-6; TRBD1 matches at 10 bases. V lost 3 bases and J lost 14; bases outside the gene matches: 7. Germline CDR1 MDHEN, CDR2 SYDVKM. CDR3 size: 14 residues. The CDR3 protein is CASSFLGQGVTLHF. The CDR3 nucleotides are TGTGCCAGCAGTTTCCTCGGACAGGGGGTAACCCTCCACTTT. The variable domain in full, with the rest retrieved from reference TRBV28 and TRBJ1-6, is DVKVTQSSRYLVKRTGEKVFLECVQDMDHENMFWYRQDPGLGLRLIYFSYDVKMKEKGDIPEGYSVSREKKERFSLILESASTNQTSMYLCASSFLGQGVTLHFGNGTRLTVT.

The chain couples TRBV27 to TRBJ2-1; tentatively, D is TRBD1 (6 bases). The V and J ends lost 2 bases and 4 bases respectively, with 21 bases between them. This CDR3 region has 18 residues. Germline CDR1 MNHEY, CDR2 SMNVEV (reference sequence). Here the CDR3 DNA reads TGTGCCAGCAGTTTAAGGGGCGGAAACAGGGTGGCTTACAATGAGCAGTTCTTC. Translated: CASSLRGGNRVAYNEQFF.